Listed below are T cell receptor beta chains from one sample, sequenced in a study of a mutant IDH1 vaccine in newly diagnosed glioma. These receptors' targets are unknown. Libraries were prepared by immunoSEQ multiplex PCR; TCRdb keeps only in-frame clonotypes and omits some of them. Found here are tens of thousands of clones, around 90% of them singletons; the top ten hold roughly 2%. This specimen consisted of PBMCs, obtained from a glioma patient whose treatment included an IDH1 peptide vaccine. The receptors shown here come from a man younger than 45 with glioma. Each CDR3 is given with its conserved first and last residue. D genes are given only for firm matches. A clone size is listed for some rows: how often the clone was seen (once, few, many), or a class if it is expanded.

j_call | d_call | clone_size | v_call | cdr3_aa | cdr3_nt
TRBJ1-1 | . | . | TRBV28 | CASFQGFVTEAFF | TGTGCCAGTTTTCAGGGATTTGTCACTGAAGCTTTCTTT
TRBJ1-4 | TRBD1 | . | TRBV30 | CACGTVNEKLFF | TGTGCCTGTGGGACAGTTAATGAAAAACTGTTTTTT
TRBJ2-2 | . | few | TRBV10-1 | CASSRTGELFF | TGCGCCAGCAGCCGCACCGGGGAGCTGTTTTTT
TRBJ2-1 | TRBD2 | . | TRBV7-9 | CASSWGLAERNEQFF | TGTGCCAGCAGCTGGGGACTAGCGGAGAGAAATGAGCAGTTCTTC
TRBJ1-3 | TRBD1 | . | TRBV29-1 | CSVTKGGHYGNTIYF | TGCAGCGTCACGAAAGGGGGCCACTATGGAAACACCATATATTTT
TRBJ2-1 | . | . | TRBV29-1 | CSVEEFDSAFYNEQFF | TGCAGCGTTGAAGAATTCGACAGCGCCTTTTACAATGAGCAGTTCTTC
TRBJ2-1 | . | . | TRBV13 | CASSLKSEDEQFF | TGTGCCAGCAGCTTGAAATCTGAGGATGAGCAGTTCTTC
TRBJ2-6 | . | . | TRBV7-9 | CASSLVQTSGANVLTF | TGTGCCAGCAGCTTGGTCCAGACCTCTGGGGCCAACGTCCTGACTTTC
TRBJ2-7 | TRBD2 | . | TRBV6-1 | CASSAMSGRAGEQYF | TGTGCCAGCAGTGCGATGAGCGGGAGGGCGGGGGAGCAGTACTTC
TRBJ2-7 | . | once | TRBV21-1 | CASSKGRGRQATPRGHEQYF | TGTGCCAGCAGCAAAGGAAGGGGCCGACAGGCCACCCCAAGGGGACACGAGCAGTACTTC
TRBJ1-4 | . | . | TRBV2 | CASSLNWGGEKLFF | TGTGCCAGCAGTCTGAACTGGGGAGGTGAAAAACTGTTTTTT
TRBJ2-1 | . | . | TRBV2 | CASSVNLAVGTRGHEQFF | TGTGCCAGCAGTGTAAATTTGGCGGTGGGGACCCGGGGGCATGAGCAGTTCTTC
TRBJ1-4 | TRBD1 | once | TRBV18 | CASSARDRRMPNEKLFF | TGTGCCAGCTCAGCTCGGGACAGGAGAATGCCTAATGAAAAACTGTTTTTT
TRBJ2-5 | TRBD2 | . | TRBV9 | CASSGARAGGRYQETQYF | TGTGCCAGCAGCGGAGCCAGGGCGGGAGGGCGGTACCAAGAGACCCAGTACTTC
TRBJ1-5 | . | . | TRBV7-2 | CASSLASPGLGNQPQHF | TGTGCCAGCAGCTTAGCGAGTCCAGGGTTAGGCAATCAGCCCCAGCATTTT
TRBJ2-2 | . | . | TRBV9 | CASSVGLTPGELFF | TGTGCCAGCAGCGTAGGACTAACCCCCGGGGAGCTGTTTTTT
TRBJ2-7 | . | . | TRBV11-2 | CASSLQGLYEQYF | TGTGCCAGCAGCTTGCAGGGGCTCTACGAGCAGTACTTC
TRBJ1-1 | . | . | TRBV7-8 | CASSLTRNTEAFF | TGTGCCAGCAGCTTAACGCGGAACACTGAAGCTTTCTTT
TRBJ2-7 | . | . | TRBV9 | CASSVEGVVPYEQYF | TGTGCCAGCAGCGTAGAGGGGGTAGTTCCCTACGAGCAGTACTTC
TRBJ1-4 | TRBD1 | . | TRBV6-1 | CASTVYRGPNEKLFF | TGTGCCAGCACCGTTTACAGGGGACCTAATGAAAAACTGTTTTTT
TRBJ2-2 | . | . | TRBV10-1 | CASSESGIPTGELFF | TGCGCCAGCAGTGAGTCCGGGATTCCCACCGGGGAGCTGTTTTTT
TRBJ1-2 | . | . | TRBV7-2 | CASSFLQGYTF | TGTGCCAGCAGCTTTTTACAAGGCTACACCTTC
TRBJ2-1 | . | . | TRBV7-2 | CASSWLEGEQFF | TGTGCCAGCAGCTGGTTAGAGGGTGAGCAGTTCTTC
TRBJ2-7 | . | . | TRBV5-1 | CASSFTGTHEQYF | TGCGCCAGCAGCTTTACCGGGACACACGAGCAGTACTTC
TRBJ2-7 | TRBD1 | . | TRBV6-1 | CASSASGTVYEQYF | TGTGCCAGCAGTGCCTCCGGGACAGTCTACGAGCAGTACTTC
TRBJ1-1 | TRBD1 | . | TRBV7-6 | CASSLRNRGNTEAFF | TGTGCCAGCAGCTTGAGAAACAGGGGGAACACTGAAGCTTTCTTT
TRBJ2-2 | . | few | TRBV9 | CASSVDLTELFF | TGTGCCAGCAGCGTAGATCTAACCGAGCTGTTTTTT
TRBJ2-1 | . | . | TRBV28 | CASATHRGKVVHEQFF | TGTGCCAGCGCCACTCATCGCGGGAAAGTAGTCCATGAGCAGTTCTTC
TRBJ1-4 | . | . | TRBV5-5 | CASSSESPLNEKLFF | TGTGCCAGCAGCTCCGAATCCCCCCTTAATGAAAAACTGTTTTTT
TRBJ2-3 | . | . | TRBV9 | CASSVVGATGTDTQYF | TGTGCCAGCAGCGTAGTGGGCGCCACCGGCACAGATACGCAGTATTTT
TRBJ1-3 | . | . | TRBV28 | CASSLGAGNTIYF | TGTGCCAGCAGTTTGGGGGCTGGAAACACCATATATTTT
TRBJ1-5 | . | . | TRBV2 | CASRAGVERQPQHF | TGTGCCAGCAGGGCAGGGGTGGAGCGGCAGCCCCAGCATTTT
TRBJ2-2 | . | . | TRBV2 | CASSEVTGTGELFF | TGTGCCAGCAGTGAGGTAACGGGGACCGGGGAGCTGTTTTTT
TRBJ1-1 | . | few | TRBV9 | CASSRRLNTEAFF | TGTGCCAGCAGCCGACGACTGAACACTGAAGCTTTCTTT
TRBJ2-1 | . | once | TRBV5-1 | CASSSSGGYDEQFF | TGCGCCAGCAGCTCCTCGGGGGGCTATGATGAGCAGTTCTTC
TRBJ2-7 | . | . | TRBV27 | CASSLLHKGEQYF | TGTGCCAGCAGTTTACTCCACAAGGGCGAGCAGTACTTC
TRBJ1-5 | TRBD1 | . | TRBV2 | CASSTRQGGQPQHF | TGTGCCAGCAGCACCCGACAGGGGGGTCAGCCCCAGCATTTT
TRBJ2-3 | . | few | TRBV30 | CAWGTRLADTQYF | TGTGCCTGGGGAACTAGGTTGGCAGATACGCAGTATTTT
TRBJ1-4 | . | . | TRBV4-3 | CASSQGERGGEKLFF | TGCGCCAGCAGCCAAGGGGAAAGGGGAGGGGAAAAACTGTTTTTT
TRBJ1-6 | TRBD1 | . | TRBV5-4 | CASTIGGGQGDSPLHF | TGTGCCAGCACTATCGGCGGGGGACAGGGGGATTCACCCCTCCACTTT
TRBJ1-5 | TRBD1 | . | TRBV19 | CASSIRRGDGNQPQHF | TGTGCCAGTAGTATCCGCAGGGGGGATGGCAATCAGCCCCAGCATTTT
TRBJ1-3 | TRBD1 | . | TRBV13 | CASSAGQGIAGNTIYF | TGTGCCAGCAGCGCCGGACAGGGGATCGCTGGAAACACCATATATTTT
TRBJ2-3 | TRBD2 | . | TRBV30 | CAWRASGDRDTQYF | TGTGCCTGGAGGGCTAGCGGGGATCGGGATACGCAGTATTTT
TRBJ2-1 | TRBD2 | few | TRBV25-1 | CASSEFSGIGYEQFF | TGTGCCAGCAGTGAATTTAGCGGGATTGGATATGAGCAGTTCTTC
TRBJ1-1 | TRBD1 | . | TRBV5-4 | CASSGNRGLNTEAFF | TGTGCCAGCAGCGGAAACAGGGGATTGAACACTGAAGCTTTCTTT
TRBJ2-7 | TRBD1 | . | TRBV11-2 | CASSSRTGALSYEQYF | TGTGCCAGCAGCTCCAGGACAGGGGCCCTCTCCTACGAGCAGTACTTC
TRBJ2-1 | TRBD2 | once | TRBV6-4 | CASSELAGGNEQFF | TGTGCCAGCAGTGAGCTAGCGGGAGGGAATGAGCAGTTCTTC
TRBJ1-6 | . | . | TRBV19 | CASSPRGPIISYNSPLHF | TGTGCCAGTAGTCCAAGGGGTCCCATCATCTCCTATAATTCACCCCTCCACTTT
TRBJ2-3 | . | . | TRBV5-1 | CASSLEGKGTDTQYF | TGCGCCAGCAGCTTGGAGGGGAAGGGCACAGATACGCAGTATTTT